The source of this TCR beta chain is a study of blood T cell repertoires in COVID-19. In the study overall: Some COVID-19 samples were acute and others convalescent; all came from the United States, Italy and Spain. T cells, B-cell-depleted T cells, or PBMCs supplied cDNA or gDNA.

The authors' processing: Nucleated cell number was recorded as an estimate derived from reference gene primer amplification. Sequenced by immunoSEQ multiplex PCR; TCRdb stores in-frame clones only, minus some. The D gene and trimming were derived from the DNA, and the V and J assignments and clone size from that table. The sample includes approximately 35,000 clones, about 87% of them seen just once. Germline V gives CDR1 LNHDA, CDR2 SQIVND (reference sequence). Trimming removed 1 base at V and 4 bases at J, with 10 bases between. The length of the CDR3 is 14 residues. This chain connects TRBV19 to TRBJ1-1; D gene unclear. The clonotype was recovered from a man in his sixties with active COVID-19. Sequencing was carried out using peripheral blood. The DNA for the CDR3 is TGTGCCAGTAGTATAGGGGTCGAGGGCACTGAAGCTTTCTTT. Encoded protein: CASSIGVEGTEAFF.